These 17 T cell receptor beta chains originate from one sample sequenced in a study of T cell clonality in common variable immunodeficiency. Their target antigens are unknown. Study conclusions and caveats: Reportedly, TCR beta sequences from common variable immunodeficiency showed fewer deletions and N-nucleotide insertions.

Here immunoSEQ multiplex PCR was the method, and the copy in TCRdb shows in-frame clones only, minus some. Singletons are absent from the sample, which has 10,000 to 12,000 clones. What was sequenced was peripheral blood mononuclear cells. The receptor source for this set is a human donor with common variable immunodeficiency.

This clone qualifies as medium-sized (0.01 to 0.1%). The read ends 3 residues before the CDR3 terminus; that terminus is restored from the germline J gene. This chain uses TRBV19 with TRBJ1-5; the match to TRBD1 covers 9 bases. The V segment lost 7 bases and the J segment 2 bases; nucleotides outside the gene matches: 3. Germline V CDR1 and CDR2: LNHDA, SQIVND (reference sequence). The CDR3 length is 14 residues. This chain's CDR3 is CASNRGHGNQPQHF. Incomplete CDR3 DNA: TGTGCCAGTAACAGGGGGCATGGCAATCAGCCC.

Turning to this clone: Sequencing ends 3 residues short of the CDR3 end; the germline J gene provides the rest. The chain couples TRBV23-1 to TRBJ2-5; possibly TRBD1 for D (5 bases). TRBV23-1 is reported as an ORF; its role is uncertain. The CDR3 length is 18 residues. V lost 2 bases and J 7 bases, leaving 26 bases between the germline ends. Incomplete CDR3 DNA: TGCGCCAGCAGTCAAACGGTGACAGACAGAGGCCCGGTTGGGACC. This codes for CASSQTVTDRGPVGT. The whole CDR3 protein is CASSQTVTDRGPVGTQYF.

On this clone: The sequenced fragment ends 3 residues before the CDR3 boundary, so the rest is inferred from the germline J gene. The chain carries TRBV30 and TRBJ2-5; possibly TRBD2 for D (5 bases). There are 12 residues in the CDR3. CDR1 and CDR2 from the germline V gene are GTSNPN and SVGIG (reference sequence). Trimming stripped 3 bases from V and 5 bases from J, with 10 bases between. The CDR3 loop reads CAWSGLTETQYF. The DNA read from the CDR3 is TGTGCCTGGAGCGGACTGACGGAGACC.

This clone showed up just a few times. The sequenced fragment ends 3 residues before the CDR3 boundary, so the rest is inferred from the germline J gene. The rearrangement links TRBV29-1 to TRBJ2-5; the D gene is possibly TRBD1 (5 bases). CDR3 size: 13 residues. Germline CDR1 reads SQVTM; CDR2 reads ANQGSEA. The germline V and J ends were trimmed by 5 bases and 6 bases, with 16 bases remaining between them. This chain's CDR3 is CSVSLLGAKTQYF. The CDR3 DNA, read in part, is TGCAGCGTTTCCTTATTAGGGGCGAAGACC.

Of note for this clone: Read coverage stops 3 residues before the CDR3 terminus; the germline J gene supplies the remainder. The V and J genes are TRBV18 and TRBJ2-3; D is uncertain. Germline-derived CDR1 and CDR2 are KGHSH and LQKENI. Deletions cut 6 bases from V and 1 base from J, with 11 bases between. This CDR3 is built from 14 residues. The covered CDR3 bases are TGTGCCAGCTCCCCCAATAGGGGCACAGATACG. As protein: CASSPNRGTDT. In full, the CDR3 is CASSPNRGTDTQYF.

This clone was seen only a few times. The CDR3 end falls 3 residues outside the read, so it is completed with the germline J gene. The chain couples TRBV5-1 to TRBJ2-5; 8 nucleotides match TRBD2. After removal of 1 base from V and 5 bases from J, the junction contained 7 bases not matched to a gene. The CDR3 spans 15 residues. In germline, CDR1 is SGHRS, CDR2 YFSETQ. The CDR3: CASSLLRAGGETQYF. The DNA read from the CDR3 is TGCGCCAGCAGCTTGTTGAGGGCGGGGGGTGAGACC. The variable domain in full, with the rest retrieved from reference TRBV5-1 and TRBJ2-5, is KAGVTQTPRYLIKTRGQQVTLSCSPISGHRSVSWYQQTPGQGLQFLFEYFSETQRNKGNFPGRFSGRQFSNSRSEMNVSTLELGDSALYLCASSLLRAGGETQYFGPGTRLLVL.

As for this clone: The DNA ends 3 residues before the CDR3 does, and the rest of the CDR3 is filled in from the germline J gene. This chain joins TRBV19 and TRBJ2-7, with D unresolved. Trimming took 1 base from V and 5 from J, leaving 9 bases between them. CDR3 length equals 13 residues. CDR1 and CDR2 from the germline V gene are LNHDA and SQIVND (reference sequence). The CDR3 DNA, read in part, is TGTGCCAGTAGTATAGCACTGGTCGACGAG. As protein: CASSIALVDE. The CDR3 as a whole reads CASSIALVDEQYF.

Concerning this clone: The read stops 3 residues short of the end of the CDR3; the missing end is completed from the germline J gene. The chain couples TRBV19 to TRBJ2-5, with TRBD2 matching 9 bases. Per the germline V gene, CDR1 is LNHDA and CDR2 is SQIVND (reference sequence). Trimming took 2 bases from V and 5 from J; bases not matched to a gene: 6. This CDR3 has 15 residues. Partial CDR3 DNA: TGTGCCAGTAGTATAATTGCGGGAGGGTTGGAGACC. Translation gives CASSIIAGGLET. The whole CDR3 is CASSIIAGGLETQYF.

This clone came up a few times. The DNA ends 3 residues before the CDR3 does, and the rest of the CDR3 is filled in from the germline J gene. The J gene is TRBJ2-7, the V gene TRBV30, with D perhaps TRBD1 (6 bases). Per germline, CDR1 GTSNPN and CDR2 SVGIG (reference sequence). V was pared by 0 bases and J by 3 bases, with 18 bases between. The CDR3 consists of 16 residues. The chain's CDR3 is CAWSVRVGTSVYEQYF. The CDR3 bases that were read are TGTGCCTGGAGTGTGAGGGTGGGGACATCAGTCTACGAG.

This clone was found a few times. The read halts 3 residues ahead of the CDR3 end, with the missing end drawn from the germline J gene. The chain uses TRBV7-2 and TRBJ2-6; no definite D call. The CDR3 covers 15 residues. Trimming took off 5 bases at V and 0 bases at J, with 8 bases between the two ends. CDR1 is SGHTA and CDR2 is FQGNSA in the germline V gene. CDR3 in amino acids: CASSLMRSGANVLTF. The CDR3 DNA, read in part, is TGTGCCAGCAGCCTAATGCGCTCTGGGGCCAACGTC.

On this clone: The CDR3 end falls 3 residues outside the read, so it is completed with the germline J gene. The chain uses TRBV20-1 and TRBJ2-1; 9 positions match TRBD2. The CDR3 runs to 14 residues. The V gene's germline CDR1 is DFQATT and CDR2 SNEGSKA (reference sequence). Trimming took 3 bases from V and 8 from J; bases not matched to a gene: 8. The CDR3 region is CSASNSGSNDEQFF. The sequenced CDR3 bases are TGCAGTGCTAGTAATAGCGGGAGCAACGATGAG.

This clone was observed a few times. The read is 3 residues too short to cover the CDR3 end, so that end is filled in from the germline J gene. The V call is TRBV18, the J call TRBJ2-1; TRBD2 matches at 7 bases. From germline, CDR1 is KGHSH and CDR2 LQKENI. The J segment lost 5 bases and the V segment lost 3 bases, leaving 4 bases of the junction unmatched. The CDR3 extends over 14 amino acids. Partial CDR3 DNA: TGTGCCAGCTCACCCCTCGGGACTAACAATGAG. It is translated as CASSPLGTNNE. The CDR3 as a whole reads CASSPLGTNNEQFF.

A note on this clone: The read ends 3 residues shy of where the CDR3 ends; the end is completed using the germline J gene. This sequence joins TRBV18 and TRBJ1-2; possible D gene TRBD1, 5 bases. CDR1 KGHSH and CDR2 LQKENI come from the germline V gene. Trimming removed 3 bases at V and 6 bases at J, with 8 bases between. This CDR3 comprises 12 residues. The sequenced part of the CDR3 DNA is TGTGCCAGCTCACCGGGGGGGGATGGC. Protein: CASSPGGDG. In full, the CDR3 is CASSPGGDGYTF.

Notes on this clone: The DNA ends 3 residues before the CDR3 does, and the rest of the CDR3 is filled in from the germline J gene. V is TRBV5-1 and J is TRBJ2-7; 7 nucleotides align to TRBD2. Germline CDR1 is SGHRS and CDR2 is YFSETQ. This CDR3 contains 16 residues. J was trimmed by 0 bases and V by 5 bases; bases with no gene match: 11. The CDR3 protein is CASSSRPSGISYEQYF. CDR3 DNA, as far as it was read: TGCGCCAGCAGTTCAAGGCCGAGCGGGATCTCCTACGAG.

Partial CDR3 DNA: TGTGCCAGCTCACCACCGGGGGGAACCTATAATTCACCC. Residues: CASSPPGGTYNSP. Given in full, the CDR3 is CASSPPGGTYNSPLHF. This chain links TRBV18 with TRBJ1-6; D is possibly TRBD1 (5 bases). The CDR3 end lies 3 residues beyond the end of the read and is filled in from the germline J gene. The V end was cut by 0 bases, the J end by 2 bases, with 8 bases between. This CDR3 comprises 16 residues. CDR1 KGHSH and CDR2 LQKENI come from the germline V gene. Drawing the rest from reference TRBV18 and TRBJ1-6, the complete variable domain is NAGVMQNPRHLVRRRGQEARLRCSPMKGHSHVYWYRQLPEEGLKFMVYLQKENIIDESGMPKERFSAEFPKEGPSILRIQQVVRGDSAAYFCASSPPGGTYNSPLHFGNGTRLTVT.

This clone was seen more than once but under ten times. The read stops 3 residues short of the end of the CDR3; the missing end is completed from the germline J gene. The rearrangement uses TRBV7-6 and TRBJ2-1; 13 nucleotides match TRBD2. After removal of 1 base from V and 2 bases from J, the junction contained 2 bases not matched to a gene. CDR1 is SGHVS and CDR2 is FNYEAQ in the germline V gene. This CDR3 is built from 17 residues. Partial CDR3 DNA: TGTGCCAGCAGCTTAGAACTAGCGGGAGGGCCCTACAATGAG. Its protein is CASSLELAGGPYNE. The entire CDR3 protein reads CASSLELAGGPYNEQFF.

Notes on this clone: Coverage ceases 3 residues before the CDR3 finishes, and the germline J gene fills in the end. This chain joins TRBV7-2 and TRBJ2-7; 9 bases agree with TRBD2. Trimming removed 1 base from V and 6 bases from J; junction bases left unmatched: 4. The germline gives CDR1 SGHTA, CDR2 FQGNSA. This CDR3 spans 14 amino acids. The sequenced part of the CDR3 DNA is TGTGCCAGCAGCTTAGGCGGGAGGGCCGCCGAG. This encodes CASSLGGRAAE. The complete CDR3 protein is CASSLGGRAAEQYF. Full variable domain (rest looked up from reference TRBV7-2 and TRBJ2-7): GAGVSQSPSNKVTEKGKDVELRCDPISGHTALYWYRQSLGQGLEFLIYFQGNSAPDKSGLPSDRFSAERTGGSVSTLTIQRTQQEDSAVYLCASSLGGRAAEQYFGPGTRLTVT.